These 5 T cell receptor beta chains came from one sample sequenced in a study of T cells in Graves' hyperthyroidism and ophthalmopathy. It was RNA transcripts that yielded the amplified TCR beta CDR3 regions. During a first-round RT-PCR of the TCR CDR3, the HTBI primer set was used. TCRdb independently ran MiXCR on the multiplex PCR reads; one entry per CDR3 protein. In the table there are approximately 530,000 distinct CDR3 sequences, 20% of which are singletons. Sequenced sample: blood. The receptors derive from a man aged 35 to 55 with Graves' ophthalmopathy.

This clonotype was seen only a few times. This chain joins TRBV4-1 and TRBJ2-3, with TRBD2 matching 7 bases. The CDR3 runs to 15 residues. Germline lookup yields CDR1 MGHRA and CDR2 YSYEKL. Trimming took 4 bases from V and 4 from J; bases not matched to a gene: 8. CDR3 in amino acids: CASSRAGRKADTQYF. The CDR3 nucleotides are TGCGCCAGCAGCCGAGCGGGGAGGAAGGCAGATACGCAGTATTTT.

This clonotype was detected a few times. This sequence joins TRBV4-3 and TRBJ2-1; maybe TRBD2 (6 bases). This CDR3 comprises 13 residues. CDR1 and CDR2 from the germline V gene are LGHNA and YSLEER. V was clipped by 7 bases and J by 5 bases, with 12 bases between them. For the CDR3, the DNA is TGCGCCAGCAACAAGGGAGGCCACAATGAGCAGTTCTTC. It codes for CASNKGGHNEQFF.

The rearrangement joins TRBV20-1 to TRBJ2-3, with TRBD2 identical over 7 bases. Germline CDR1 is DFQATT and CDR2 is SNEGSKA (reference sequence). CDR3 length equals 15 residues. V gave up 5 bases and J gave up 0 bases; unmatched junction bases: 8. The CDR3 DNA reads TGCAGTGCTTCCAGGAGCGGGGTGAGCACAGATACGCAGTATTTT. This gives the protein CSASRSGVSTDTQYF.

This clonotype was found a few times. The gene calls are TRBV9 and TRBJ2-3; D gene uncertain. Germline-derived CDR1 and CDR2 are SGDLS and YYNGEE. Trimming took 7 bases from V and 6 from J, leaving 12 bases between them. The CDR3 runs 12 residues. CDR3 in amino acids: CASAQMGDTQYF. The CDR3 region has the DNA TGTGCCAGCGCCCAGATGGGGGATACGCAGTATTTT.

This clonotype was recorded a few times. CDR3 nucleotide sequence: TGTGCCAGCAGTTATCGCCTCCGGGATACTACTGAAGCTTTCTTT. Residues: CASSYRLRDTTEAFF. The genes are TRBV6-5 and TRBJ1-1; D uncertain. The CDR3 contains 15 residues. Trimming took off 3 bases at V and 5 bases at J, with 16 bases between the two ends. CDR1 is MNHEY, CDR2 SVGAGI, per germline.